A single sample gave rise to the 9 T cell receptor beta chains below, sequenced in a study of cytomegalovirus exposure and HLA in healthy donors. Primers: 60 Vbeta forward and 13 Jbeta reverse. The data were produced by immunoSEQ multiplex PCR, yet TCRdb's version contains in-frame clones alone and is incomplete. Reported are more than 100,000 clones; the ten largest clones contain around 3.6%. Material for sequencing was PBMCs. These receptors were collected from a man younger than 30 in good health and CMV-seronegative.

This sequence joins TRBV9 and TRBJ2-3; 7 bases agree with TRBD2. Germline CDR1 reads SGDLS; CDR2 reads YYNGEE. The CDR3 covers 15 residues. The trim removed 3 bases at V and 4 bases at J, leaving 8 bases unmatched. The DNA for the CDR3 is TGTGCCAGCAGCGCCGAAGGTCGGGGGGCAGATACGCAGTATTTT. It translates to CASSAEGRGADTQYF.

The chain is built from TRBV28 and TRBJ2-7, with D perhaps TRBD2 (6 bases). Trimming cost V 6 bases and J 3 bases, with 12 bases left between them. This CDR3 comprises 13 residues. Germline V gives CDR1 MDHEN, CDR2 SYDVKM. The CDR3 sequence is CASRRAGFYEQYF. In nucleotides, the CDR3 is TGTGCCAGCAGAAGGGCGGGATTCTACGAGCAGTACTTC.

The CDR3 sequence is CASSQDMILRKGSYTF. As DNA, the CDR3 is TGCGCCAGCAGCCAAGACATGATTTTGCGAAAGGGGAGCTACACCTTC. The chain recombines TRBV4-1 with TRBJ1-2; the D gene is possibly TRBD1 (5 bases). This CDR3 has 16 amino acids. V was pared by 0 bases and J by 9 bases, with 20 bases between. Germline assignment: CDR1 MGHRA and CDR2 YSYEKL.

The genes are TRBV9 and TRBJ2-4, with 7 bases identical to TRBD1. Germline V gene data show CDR1 as SGDLS and CDR2 as YYNGEE. V was pared by 3 bases and J by 1 base, with 10 bases of the junction left unmatched. The CDR3 runs 17 residues. This CDR3 reads CASSGNRGPVAKNIQYF. In DNA form, the CDR3 reads TGTGCCAGCAGCGGGAACAGGGGACCGGTCGCCAAAAACATTCAGTACTTC.

This chain connects TRBV19 to TRBJ1-5; TRBD1 might be the D (6 bases). The CDR3 covers 16 residues. Germline V lookup: CDR1 LNHDA, CDR2 SQIVND (reference sequence). The V end lost 1 base, the J end lost 2 bases, and 12 bases lay between the germline ends. DNA for the CDR3: TGTGCCAGTAGTATAGTCGGGGGGCCAGGCAATCAGCCCCAGCATTTT. It translates to CASSIVGGPGNQPQHF.

The gene calls are TRBV5-5 and TRBJ1-2; TRBD1 aligns across 7 bases. Trimming removed 0 bases from V and 2 bases from J; junction bases left unmatched: 13. The V gene's germline CDR1 is SGHKS and CDR2 YYEKEE (reference sequence). CDR3 length: 18 amino acids. CDR3 sequence reads: CASSLGPVARQGNYGYTF. In DNA, the CDR3 is TGTGCCAGCAGCTTGGGCCCGGTAGCTAGACAGGGCAACTATGGCTACACCTTC.

J is TRBJ2-1 and V is TRBV5-4; D call uncertain. In germline, CDR1 is SGHNT, CDR2 YYREEE (reference sequence). This CDR3 is built from 15 residues. The ends were cut back, 4 bases at V and 0 bases at J, with 11 bases in the middle. CDR3 DNA: TGTGCCAGCAGCCGAGACACATACTCCTACAATGAGCAGTTCTTC. This gives the protein CASSRDTYSYNEQFF. Combining the CDR3 with reference TRBV5-4 and TRBJ2-1 gives the whole variable domain ETGVTQSPTHLIKTRGQQVTLRCSSQSGHNTVSWYQQALGQGPQFIFQYYREEENGRGNFPPRFSGLQFPNYSSELNVNALELDDSALYLCASSRDTYSYNEQFFGPGTRLTVL.

V is TRBV11-1 and J is TRBJ2-3; maybe TRBD2 (5 bases). V lost 4 bases, J lost 0 bases, and 17 bases lay in between. The CDR3 totals 17 residues. CDR1 SGHAT and CDR2 FQDESV come from the germline V gene (reference sequence). CDR3 coding DNA: TGTGCCAGCAGCTCGCCCCCGGGGTCCTTAAGCACAGATACGCAGTATTTT. Translating gives CASSSPPGSLSTDTQYF. Full variable domain (outside the CDR3, taken from reference TRBV11-1 and TRBJ2-3): EAEVAQSPRYKITEKSQAVAFWCDPISGHATLYWYRQILGQGPELLVQFQDESVVDDSQLPKDRFSAERLKGVDSTLKIQPAELGDSAMYLCASSSPPGSLSTDTQYFGPGTRLTVL.

The rearrangement links TRBV5-1 to TRBJ2-7, with D perhaps matching TRBD2 (5 bases). Trimming left V 0 bases short and J 3 bases short, with 19 bases between. The CDR3 is 17 residues long. CDR1 is SGHRS and CDR2 is YFSETQ in the germline V gene. DNA for the CDR3: TGCGCCAGCAGCTTGGATCCGGTTGGGGAAGGAGGCTACGAGCAGTACTTC. Translation: CASSLDPVGEGGYEQYF.